This is a list of T cell receptor beta chains from one sample in a study of human T cells and chemical hapten exposure. TCRdb re-analysed the reads in MiXCR, keeping a single row per CDR3 protein. The sample lists 95,000 to 150,000 distinct CDR3 sequences, approximately 9.3% seen once, with around 1.4% in the top ten. Sequences were obtained from whole blood. The receptors stem from a human donor in good health. Some clones in this sample may be carry-over from other donors' samples. Both conserved end residues are part of each CDR3. A D gene is named only where the DNA matches it firmly. Clone sizes are given selectively: once, few, many, or a class where the clone is expanded.

J gene,clone size,D gene,V gene,CDR3 protein,CDR3 DNA
TRBJ2-7,few,-,TRBV3-1,CASSHGTSYEQYF,TGTGCCAGCAGCCACGGGACCTCCTACGAGCAGTACTTC
TRBJ2-2,few,-,TRBV24-1,CATSERPPGSRGFSNTGELFF,TGTGCCACCAGTGAAAGGCCCCCGGGCTCGAGGGGATTCTCCAACACCGGGGAGCTGTTTTTT
TRBJ2-2,-,-,TRBV20-1,CSARDHGDTGELFF,TGCAGTGCTAGAGATCACGGGGACACCGGGGAGCTGTTTTTT
TRBJ1-2,few,-,TRBV7-2,CASRLVPLGDSYGYTF,TGTGCCAGCAGGCTAGTCCCCCTGGGGGATTCCTATGGCTACACCTTC
TRBJ2-5,-,TRBD2,TRBV4-1,CASSPGSGLAGETQYF,TGCGCCAGCAGCCCCGGCTCCGGACTAGCGGGAGAGACCCAGTACTTC
TRBJ2-2,few,TRBD2,TRBV6-5,CASSQGRGGLDTGELFF,TGTGCCAGCAGTCAAGGGCGGGGGGGCCTTGACACCGGGGAGCTGTTTTTT
TRBJ2-7,many,-,TRBV20-1,CSAREHLLAEQYF,TGCAGTGCTAGGGAACACCTATTAGCCGAGCAGTACTTC
TRBJ2-5,-,TRBD2,TRBV7-9,CASSLSVAGSQETQYF,TGTGCCAGCAGCTTATCGGTAGCGGGGAGCCAAGAGACCCAGTACTTC
TRBJ1-4,many,TRBD1,TRBV6-5,CASSYGLTGIRGKLFF,TGTGCCAGCAGTTACGGATTGACAGGGATCCGGGGAAAACTGTTTTTT
TRBJ2-3,few,TRBD2,TRBV7-9,CASSLGLAGAPQYF,TGTGCCAGCAGCCTAGGACTAGCGGGAGCGCCGCAGTATTTT
TRBJ2-7,many,-,TRBV6-6,CASSPGQASSYEQYF,TGTGCCAGCAGCCCCGGGCAGGCGAGCTCCTACGAGCAGTACTTC
TRBJ2-7,-,-,TRBV4-2,CVSSQAGTKDEQYF,TGTGTCAGCAGCCAGGCCGGGACCAAGGACGAGCAGTACTTC
TRBJ1-5,many,-,TRBV5-1,CASSLAGAGQPQHF,TGCGCCAGCAGCTTAGCAGGGGCGGGTCAGCCCCAGCATTTT
TRBJ2-3,-,-,TRBV12-3/TRBV12-4,CASSFLDSGTDTQYF,TGTGCCAGCAGTTTTCTGGACAGCGGCACAGATACGCAGTATTTT